The 26 T cell receptor beta chains reported below all come from one sample, sequenced in a study of quantifying T cell responses using KT2 cells. Whole-study context: cDNA was made from DNase-treated RNA using alpha and beta constant primers.

A single-stranded UMI oligo with SP2 sequence was ligated to cDNA 3' ends. The first PCR ran 3 to 5 cycles with an equimolar RC1.1 and RC1.2 beta primer mix. TCRdb re-called the UMI-ligation and nested PCR reads through MiXCR, storing one row per CDR3 protein. Of about 33,000 distinct CDR3 sequences in the sample, 10% to 13% are singletons; the top ten hold about 9.6%. What was sequenced was PBMCs spiked with cells of the T cell clone KT2. These receptors all stem from a human donor.

This clonotype appeared a few times. The chain has TRBV5-4 and TRBJ2-3, with D unclear. The V end was cut by 4 bases, the J end by 0 bases, with 6 bases between. The CDR3 has 13 residues. CDR1 and CDR2 (germline): SGHNT, YYREEE (reference sequence). DNA for the CDR3: TGTGCCAGCAGCCTTACTAGCACAGATACGCAGTATTTT. Translation gives CASSLTSTDTQYF.

The chain employs TRBV7-3 and TRBJ1-1; 7 bases agree with TRBD1. Germline lookup yields CDR1 SGHTA and CDR2 FQGTGA. The CDR3 is made up of 14 amino acids. V lost 5 bases, J lost 1 base, and 4 bases stayed unmatched. CDR3 residues: CASSVGTANTEAFF. Here the CDR3 DNA reads TGTGCCAGCAGCGTAGGGACAGCGAACACTGAAGCTTTCTTT.

This sequence joins TRBV19 and TRBJ2-2; D not certain. The CDR3 loop spans 11 amino acids. Per the germline V gene, CDR1 is LNHDA and CDR2 is SQIVND (reference sequence). The ends were cut back, 6 bases at V and 4 bases at J, with 3 bases in the middle. CDR3 nucleotide sequence: TGTGCCAGTAGGCTCACCGGGGAGCTGTTTTTT. Amino acids: CASRLTGELFF.

The chain has TRBV20-1 and TRBJ2-5, with TRBD2 identical over 8 bases. J lost 2 bases, V lost 3 bases, and 8 bases had no gene match. CDR1 DFQATT and CDR2 SNEGSKA come from the germline V gene (reference sequence). This CDR3 has 15 amino acids. The CDR3 reads CSASVSGIPQETQYF. CDR3 in DNA: TGCAGTGCTAGCGTTAGCGGGATCCCGCAAGAGACCCAGTACTTC.

The gene calls are TRBV30 and TRBJ2-6; possible D gene TRBD1, 6 bases. Germline lookup yields CDR1 GTSNPN and CDR2 SVGIG (reference sequence). The CDR3 length is 16 residues. Trimming pared 1 base from V and 0 bases from J, leaving 10 bases between. This CDR3 is CAWSATGVSGANVLTF. As DNA, the CDR3 is TGTGCCTGGAGTGCGACAGGCGTCTCTGGGGCCAACGTCCTGACTTTC. Using reference TRBV30 and TRBJ2-6 for the parts outside the CDR3, the full variable domain is SQTIHQWPATLVQPVGSPLSLECTVEGTSNPNLYWYRQAAGRGLQLLFYSVGIGQISSEVPQNLSASRPQDRQFILSSKKLLLSDSGFYLCAWSATGVSGANVLTFGAGSRLTVL.

The chain carries TRBV28 and TRBJ2-1; unclear D gene. Germline-derived CDR1 and CDR2 are MDHEN and SYDVKM. Trimming cost V 7 bases and J 9 bases, with 7 bases left between them. The CDR3 totals 10 residues. CDR3 residues: CASNNGEQFF. In DNA form, the CDR3 reads TGTGCCAGCAACAACGGTGAGCAGTTCTTC.

This clonotype was found many times. The chain has TRBV6-1 and TRBJ2-7, with TRBD1 matching 8 bases. The CDR3 runs to 15 residues. CDR1 is MNHNS and CDR2 is SASEGT in the germline V gene. Germline trimming cut 1 base from V and 7 bases from J; bases unmatched to any gene: 9. DNA for the CDR3: TGTGCCAGCAGTGAAGGGCCTGACAGGGGTCGGGAGCAGTACTTC. Translating it yields CASSEGPDRGREQYF.

This clonotype is judged medium-sized. The J gene is TRBJ1-1, the V gene TRBV29-1, with D uncertain. The germline V gene encodes CDR1 SQVTM and CDR2 ANQGSEA. This CDR3 spans 13 amino acids. V was cut by 2 bases and J by 7 bases, with 14 bases left in between. This CDR3 is CSVESSRNGEAFF. DNA of the CDR3: TGCAGCGTTGAATCTTCCAGGAACGGTGAAGCTTTCTTT.

This clonotype was detected a few times. The rearrangement links TRBV12-3 or TRBV12-4 to TRBJ1-1, with D unresolved. This CDR3 has 14 residues. Between the trimmed V and J ends, which lost 3 bases and 5 bases, there was a span of 13 bases. CDR3 in DNA: TGTGCCAGCAGTTTGATTTTGTCGAAAACTGAAGCTTTCTTT. Its translation: CASSLILSKTEAFF.

This clonotype was picked up many times. The rearrangement links TRBV14 to TRBJ1-1, with D maybe TRBD1 (6 bases). This CDR3 comprises 14 residues. The V end was cut by 1 base, the J end by 5 bases, with 11 bases between. Germline V gene data show CDR1 as SGHDN and CDR2 as FVKESK. This chain's CDR3 is CASSQGGGWTEAFF. The CDR3 DNA sequence: TGTGCCAGCAGCCAAGGAGGGGGATGGACTGAAGCTTTCTTT. Combining the CDR3 with reference TRBV14 and TRBJ1-1 gives the whole variable domain EAGVTQFPSHSVIEKGQTVTLRCDPISGHDNLYWYRRVMGKEIKFLLHFVKESKQDESGMPNNRFLAERTGGTYSTLKVQPAELEDSGVYFCASSQGGGWTEAFFGQGTRLTVV.

CDR3 sequence (DNA): TGTGCCAGCAGCTTAGTACCCGTTACTCGTAGGATCGGCTCTGGGGCCAACGTCCTGACTTTC. It translates to CASSLVPVTRRIGSGANVLTF. V and J are TRBV7-2 and TRBJ2-6; D not resolved. The CDR3 consists of 21 residues. In germline, CDR1 is SGHTA, CDR2 FQGNSA. V was cut by 1 base and J by 0 bases, with 22 bases left in between.

This clonotype appeared many times. J is TRBJ2-7 and V is TRBV6-1; TRBD2 matches at 10 bases. The CDR3 has 15 amino acids. The junction had 3 bases not matched to a gene; V was cut back by 2 bases and J by 2 bases. Germline CDR1 is MNHNS and CDR2 is SASEGT. This CDR3 reads CASSESLAGAYEQYF. The CDR3 DNA reads as TGTGCCAGCAGTGAATCGCTAGCGGGAGCCTACGAGCAGTACTTC.

In its sample, this clonotype was seen a few times. The chain recombines TRBV12-3 or TRBV12-4 with TRBJ1-5; a weak D match, TRBD1 (5 bases). The CDR3 spans 15 residues. Trimming removed 4 bases at V and 1 base at J, with 11 bases between. Here the CDR3 DNA reads TGTGCCAGCAGTTCGGGGGTAGTGAGCAATCAGCCCCAGCATTTT. Protein: CASSSGVVSNQPQHF.

This clonotype turned up a few times. The chain couples TRBV20-1 to TRBJ2-3; 9 nucleotides line up with TRBD2. The CDR3 has 15 residues. CDR1 is DFQATT, CDR2 SNEGSKA, per germline (reference sequence). With V trimmed by 6 bases and J by 0 bases, 7 bases remained unmatched. Written as DNA, the CDR3 is TGCAGTGCCCCTAGCGGGATCCTCAGCACAGATACGCAGTATTTT. It yields the protein CSAPSGILSTDTQYF.

This clonotype was recorded a few times. The rearrangement links TRBV19 to TRBJ2-5; maybe TRBD1 (5 bases). CDR1 LNHDA and CDR2 SQIVND come from the germline V gene (reference sequence). The ends were cut back, 5 bases at V and 5 bases at J, with 12 bases in the middle. This CDR3 region has 13 residues. The DNA of the CDR3 is TGTGCCAGTAGTTCGGGCAGGGCGGAGACCCAGTACTTC. Amino acids: CASSSGRAETQYF.

The chain uses TRBV12-3 or TRBV12-4 and TRBJ2-6; TRBD1 aligns across 11 bases. V lost 6 bases, J lost 4 bases, and 8 bases stayed unmatched. This CDR3 spans 17 amino acids. CDR3 DNA sequence: TGTGCCAGCAGGCGGGGACAGGGGGAGTCGGGGGCCAACGTCCTGACTTTC. It specifies CASRRGQGESGANVLTF.

The V call is TRBV20-1, the J call TRBJ2-1; 11 bases align to TRBD2. This CDR3 comprises 17 residues. With 0 bases clipped from V and 5 bases from J, the junction kept 9 bases outside the gene matches. CDR1 and CDR2 (germline): DFQATT, SNEGSKA (reference sequence). In DNA, the CDR3 is TGCAGTGCTAGAGATGGTGTCGGGACTAGCGGTAACAATGAGCAGTTCTTC. Translated: CSARDGVGTSGNNEQFF.

This clonotype was seen a few times. The chain uses TRBV6-1 and TRBJ1-2, with D possibly matching TRBD1 (6 bases). The CDR3 loop spans 16 amino acids. V was cut by 1 base and J by 3 bases, with 15 bases left in between. CDR1 is MNHNS and CDR2 is SASEGT in the germline V gene. The CDR3 nucleotides are TGTGCCAGCAGTGAAGATGTTACAGGGCCCTACTATGGCTACACCTTC. It codes for CASSEDVTGPYYGYTF.

This clonotype was picked up a small number of times. This rearrangement joins TRBV14 to TRBJ2-3; no firm D call. This CDR3 has 15 residues. Germline CDR1 SGHDN, CDR2 FVKESK. V lost 0 bases and J lost 6, with 13 bases in between. Here the CDR3 DNA reads TGTGCCAGCAGCCAAGACATCGGCTCGTTGGATACGCAGTATTTT. This codes for CASSQDIGSLDTQYF.

This clonotype has at least ten counts. This chain uses TRBV27 with TRBJ1-6, with TRBD1 identical over 7 bases. CDR1 is MNHEY and CDR2 is SMNVEV in the germline V gene (reference sequence). The CDR3 loop spans 14 amino acids. V shed 5 bases and J 10 bases; nucleotides not matched to a gene: 8. CDR3 DNA sequence: TGTGCCAGCAGTCCCCGACAGGGTAACTCACCCCTCCACTTT. Residues: CASSPRQGNSPLHF.

In this sample, this clonotype turned up a few times. This chain connects TRBV12-3 or TRBV12-4 to TRBJ1-4; D gene ambiguous. Trimming shortened V by 1 base and J by 8 bases, and 11 bases separated the two germline ends. The CDR3 runs to 14 residues. The CDR3 loop reads CASSLGGVQEKLFF. For the CDR3, the DNA is TGTGCCAGCAGTTTAGGCGGGGTTCAGGAAAAACTGTTTTTT.

The J gene is TRBJ1-5, the V gene TRBV6-1; D gene unclear. Looked up from germline, CDR1 is MNHNS and CDR2 is SASEGT. This CDR3 contains 17 residues. Trimming pared 5 bases from V and 4 bases from J, leaving 21 bases between. CDR3 residues: CASSSPYPGRTNQPQHF. CDR3 coding DNA: TGTGCCAGCAGTTCCCCTTACCCTGGGCGGACGAATCAGCCCCAGCATTTT.

This clonotype occurred a few times. V and J are TRBV15 and TRBJ2-3; no definite D call. Per germline, CDR1 LNHNV and CDR2 YYDKDF (reference sequence). Deletions cut 1 base from V and 0 bases from J, with 2 bases between. The CDR3 extends over 13 amino acids. CDR3 protein: CATSRGSTDTQYF. The CDR3 DNA is TGTGCCACCAGCAGAGGTAGCACAGATACGCAGTATTTT.

This clonotype has ten or more counts. The rearrangement links TRBV12-3 or TRBV12-4 to TRBJ1-2; 8 bases agree with TRBD1. With V trimmed by 6 bases and J by 4 bases, 4 bases remained unmatched. The CDR3 contains 13 residues. Written as DNA, the CDR3 is TGTGCCAGCAGACTTGGGACAGGCTATGGCTACACCTTC. Encoded protein: CASRLGTGYGYTF.

This clonotype has just a few counts. The chain has TRBV27 and TRBJ1-3; 7 bases map to TRBD1. Germline CDR1 is MNHEY and CDR2 is SMNVEV (reference sequence). With V trimmed by 3 bases and J by 0 bases, 14 bases remained unmatched. There are 19 residues in the CDR3. The CDR3 reads CASSFDGQAPRYSGNTIYF. The CDR3 bases are TGTGCCAGCAGTTTCGATGGACAGGCCCCCCGCTACTCTGGAAACACCATATATTTT.

V and J are TRBV5-1 and TRBJ2-4, with 8 nucleotides matching TRBD1. The V gene's germline CDR1 is SGHRS and CDR2 YFSETQ. Losses at the gene ends were 1 base for V and 9 bases for J; bases not matched to a gene: 9. The CDR3 has 15 residues. The CDR3 protein is CASSLIQGALTIQYF. The CDR3 DNA reads TGCGCCAGCAGCTTGATCCAGGGGGCGTTGACCATTCAGTACTTC.